Listed below are T cell receptor beta chains from one sample, sequenced in a study of T-cell reconstitution after alpha-beta-depleted transplantation in children. TCRdb analysed the PCR reads with MiXCR anew, one entry per CDR3 protein. The sample contains under 750,000 distinct CDR3 sequences, 20% to 25% of which appear only once. Material: PBMCs, mostly from graft donor cells, obtained 360 days after TCRalphabeta/CD19-depleted stem cell transplant. The receptors here all came from a boy younger than two who had a stem cell transplant for acute myeloid leukemia, so the T cells may come from the graft donor. The CDR3 runs from the conserved cysteine through the conserved F or W. A D gene is named only where the DNA matches it firmly. For some rows the clone size is stated as once, few or many, or as a class when expanded; others skip it.

13,TRBJ1-1,few,TRBV12-3/TRBV12-4,.,TGTGCCAGCACCGATGAACAGAACACTGAAGCTTTCTTT,CASTDEQNTEAFF
12,TRBJ1-1,.,TRBV20-1,.,TGCAGTGCTTGTTGGATGAACACTGAAGCTTTCTTT,CSACWMNTEAFF
16,TRBJ2-5,many,TRBV6-5,TRBD1,TGTGCCAGCAGTTCCGGACAGGGGAGGTCGGAAGAGACCCAGTACTTC,CASSSGQGRSEETQYF
20,TRBJ2-7,many,TRBV12-3/TRBV12-4,.,TGTGCCAGCAGTTTACCCCAGACGGGAAGTTTGGCCCCAAGACCGTACGAGCAGTACTTC,CASSLPQTGSLAPRPYEQYF
13,TRBJ2-1,.,TRBV7-9,.,TGTGCCAGCACACGACGGGCCTACAATGAGCAGTTCTTC,CASTRRAYNEQFF
15,TRBJ2-5,few,TRBV7-2,.,TGTGCCAGCAGCTCGGCTGGGAGCGAGCAAGAGACCCAGTACTTC,CASSSAGSEQETQYF
12,TRBJ1-1,.,TRBV20-1,.,TGCAGTGCTAAGGACAGCTACACTGAAGCTTTCTTT,CSAKDSYTEAFF
16,TRBJ1-2,.,TRBV28,.,TGTGCCAGCAGTTTAAAGCGGGGGCTGGGATCCTATGGCTACACCTTC,CASSLKRGLGSYGYTF
15,TRBJ2-5,few,TRBV6-5,.,TGTGCCAGCAGTTACTCGAACCGGGCGGGGGAGACCCAGTACTTC,CASSYSNRAGETQYF
15,TRBJ2-1,.,TRBV7-2,TRBD2,TGTGCCAGCAGCTTAGGTGGGGGGGGGTTAAATGAGCAGTTCTTC,CASSLGGGGLNEQFF
16,TRBJ1-5,few,TRBV20-1,.,TGCAGTGCTAGAGGGGGGGCAGTGGGGTACGGTCAGCCCCAGCATTTT,CSARGGAVGYGQPQHF
14,TRBJ1-1,.,TRBV29-1,TRBD1,TGCAGCGCCACCGACAGGGTCGGAACCACTGAAGCTTTCTTT,CSATDRVGTTEAFF
15,TRBJ2-2,.,TRBV6-2/TRBV6-3,.,TGTGCCAGCAGTTACGTAGGCACGAACACCGGGGAGCTGTTTTTT,CASSYVGTNTGELFF
17,TRBJ2-7,.,TRBV20-1,TRBD2,TGCAGTGCTACAACGATACGTCGGGGGGGGAGCTCCTACGAGCAGTACTTC,CSATTIRRGGSSYEQYF
14,TRBJ1-5,few,TRBV7-2,TRBD1,TGTGCCAGCAGCCCCCGACAGGGCCACCAGCCCCAGCATTTT,CASSPRQGHQPQHF
14,TRBJ2-3,.,TRBV20-1,TRBD2,TGCAGTGCTTTCTCTGCGGGGGTGGGAGATACGCAGTATTTT,CSAFSAGVGDTQYF
14,TRBJ2-5,many,TRBV20-1,TRBD1,TGCAGTGCTAGAGGCGGACAGGGTACGGAGACCCAGTACTTC,CSARGGQGTETQYF
11,TRBJ2-5,many,TRBV29-1,.,TGCAGCGTTGAAACACAAGAGACCCAGTACTTC,CSVETQETQYF
15,TRBJ2-3,many,TRBV5-4,TRBD1,TGTGCCAGCAGCTATTGGACAGGGAGAACAGATACGCAGTATTTT,CASSYWTGRTDTQYF
14,TRBJ2-3,few,TRBV7-9,.,TGTGCCAGCAGCTACGACAGCCTAACAGATACGCAGTATTTT,CASSYDSLTDTQYF
13,TRBJ1-5,.,TRBV10-3,TRBD1,TGTGCCATCAGGACAGGGTTGGAGCAGCCCCAGCATTTT,CAIRTGLEQPQHF
16,TRBJ1-4,.,TRBV4-2,TRBD1,TGTGCCAGCAGCCAAGATCCGGGACAGGGGGCTGAAAAACTGTTTTTT,CASSQDPGQGAEKLFF